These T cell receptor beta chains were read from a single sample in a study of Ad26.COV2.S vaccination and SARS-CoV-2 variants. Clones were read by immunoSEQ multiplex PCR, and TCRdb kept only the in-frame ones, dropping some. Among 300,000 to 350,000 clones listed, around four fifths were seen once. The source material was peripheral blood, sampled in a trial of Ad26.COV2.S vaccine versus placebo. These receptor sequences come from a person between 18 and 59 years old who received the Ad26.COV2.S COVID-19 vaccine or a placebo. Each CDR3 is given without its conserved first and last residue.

CDR3 protein: ASSTSARAQPYEQY; J gene: TRBJ2-7; V gene: TRBV9
CDR3 protein: ASSQTSGGTDSTDTQY; J gene: TRBJ2-3; V gene: TRBV3-1/TRBV3-2
CDR3 protein: ASSRGGPVGEQY; J gene: TRBJ2-7; V gene: TRBV7-3
CDR3 protein: ASGFREGRSNYGYT; J gene: TRBJ1-2; V gene: TRBV12-5
CDR3 protein: ASSPRNYGYT; J gene: TRBJ1-2; V gene: TRBV28
CDR3 protein: ASSQVFPYEQY; J gene: TRBJ2-7; V gene: TRBV14
CDR3 protein: ATWDRGATNEKLF; J gene: TRBJ1-4; V gene: TRBV19
CDR3 protein: ASRARTDFYGYT; J gene: TRBJ1-2; V gene: TRBV5-8
CDR3 protein: ASSRDRNTGELF; J gene: TRBJ2-2; V gene: TRBV18
CDR3 protein: ASSQVRDEQY; J gene: TRBJ2-7; V gene: TRBV4-1
CDR3 protein: ASSPLGQRFYGYT; J gene: TRBJ1-2; V gene: TRBV14
CDR3 protein: ASTVPDKKDYGYT; J gene: TRBJ1-2; V gene: TRBV19
CDR3 protein: ASSLSAGGSTYEQY; J gene: TRBJ2-7; V gene: TRBV27
CDR3 protein: ASSDFRDRANYGYT; J gene: TRBJ1-2; V gene: TRBV5-4
CDR3 protein: ASSQDLTSDTRETQY; J gene: TRBJ2-5; V gene: TRBV4-1
CDR3 protein: ASTSKQGEFSNQPQH; J gene: TRBJ1-5; V gene: TRBV19
CDR3 protein: ASSESRTSGDNEQF; J gene: TRBJ2-1; V gene: TRBV10-1
CDR3 protein: ASSFAHSTDTQY; J gene: TRBJ2-3; V gene: TRBV5-1
CDR3 protein: ASSRLRYEQY; J gene: TRBJ2-7; V gene: TRBV3-1/TRBV3-2
CDR3 protein: ASSLPGTPNTGELF; J gene: TRBJ2-2; V gene: TRBV27
CDR3 protein: ASSYGGGPGELF; J gene: TRBJ2-2; V gene: TRBV19
CDR3 protein: SASGRLADLQYSSYNEQF; J gene: TRBJ2-1; V gene: TRBV20-1
CDR3 protein: ASSLLLAGGLKTQY; J gene: TRBJ2-5; V gene: TRBV27
CDR3 protein: ASSRDRGGEQY; J gene: TRBJ2-7; V gene: TRBV10-1
CDR3 protein: ASSPPKAGELF; J gene: TRBJ2-2; V gene: TRBV18
CDR3 protein: ASSFRAATSNYGYT; J gene: TRBJ1-2; V gene: TRBV27
CDR3 protein: ASSGQGHNTEAF; J gene: TRBJ1-1; V gene: TRBV2
CDR3 protein: ASSVSGGANVLT; J gene: TRBJ2-6; V gene: TRBV9
CDR3 protein: ASTPRTGPIYEQY; J gene: TRBJ2-7; V gene: TRBV6-5
CDR3 protein: ASTRQGSTDTQY; J gene: TRBJ2-3; V gene: TRBV7-9
CDR3 protein: ASSLDGTGNNSPLH; J gene: TRBJ1-6; V gene: TRBV5-1
CDR3 protein: ASSLVDPITYEQY; J gene: TRBJ2-7; V gene: TRBV5-5
CDR3 protein: ASSQYNSNQPQH; J gene: TRBJ1-5; V gene: TRBV4-1